This T cell receptor (beta chain) was documented in a study of blood T cell repertoires in COVID-19. CDR3 length equals 17 residues. The V end was cut by 1 base, the J end by 3 bases, with 16 bases between. CDR1 and CDR2 from the germline V gene are LNHNV and YYDKDF (reference sequence). Original processing notes: Amplification of reference gene primers was used by the study to estimate nucleated cell counts. The table came from immunoSEQ multiplex PCR; TCRdb's copy has only in-frame clones and leaves some out. V and J calls plus clone size are reproduced from that table; the DNA served to infer D and trimming. This sample carries some 250,000 clones, roughly four fifths of them seen once, and the ten largest clones take around 9.6%.

The chain joins TRBV15 to TRBJ1-5; perhaps TRBD1 as D (5 bases). The TCR originated in a woman aged 80 or over with acute or convalescent COVID-19. Sequencing was carried out using peripheral blood. CDR3 bases: TGTGCCACCAGCAGAGTAAATGGCGCAGGGAACAATCAGCCCCAGCATTTT. Translated: CATSRVNGAGNNQPQHF.